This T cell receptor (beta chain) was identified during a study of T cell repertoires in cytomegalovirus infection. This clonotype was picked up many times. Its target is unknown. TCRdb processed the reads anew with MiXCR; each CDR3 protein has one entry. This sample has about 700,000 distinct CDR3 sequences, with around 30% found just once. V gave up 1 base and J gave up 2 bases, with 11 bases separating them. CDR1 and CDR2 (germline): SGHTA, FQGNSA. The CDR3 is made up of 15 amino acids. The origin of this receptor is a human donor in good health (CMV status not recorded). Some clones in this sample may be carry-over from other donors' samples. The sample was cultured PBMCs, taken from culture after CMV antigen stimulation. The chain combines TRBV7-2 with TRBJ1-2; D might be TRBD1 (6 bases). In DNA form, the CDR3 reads TGTGCCAGCAGCTTAGAGGGGGGGGCGAACTATGGCTACACCTTC. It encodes CASSLEGGANYGYTF. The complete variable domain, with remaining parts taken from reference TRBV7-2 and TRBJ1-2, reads GAGVSQSPSNKVTEKGKDVELRCDPISGHTALYWYRQSLGQGLEFLIYFQGNSAPDKSGLPSDRFSAERTGGSVSTLTIQRTQQEDSAVYLCASSLEGGANYGYTFGSGTRLTVV.